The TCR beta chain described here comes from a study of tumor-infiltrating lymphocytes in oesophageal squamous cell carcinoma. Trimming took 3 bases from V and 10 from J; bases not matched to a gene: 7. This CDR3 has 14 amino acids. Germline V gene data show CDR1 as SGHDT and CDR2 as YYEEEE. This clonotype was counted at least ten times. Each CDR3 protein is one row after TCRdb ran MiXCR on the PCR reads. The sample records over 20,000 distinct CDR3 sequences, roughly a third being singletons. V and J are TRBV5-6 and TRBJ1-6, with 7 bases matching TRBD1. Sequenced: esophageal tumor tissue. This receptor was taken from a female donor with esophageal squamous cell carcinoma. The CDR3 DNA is TGTGCCAGCAGCTCGACAGGGTTGGTCTCACCCCTCCACTTT. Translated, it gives CASSSTGLVSPLHF.